What follows describes a single T cell receptor beta chain. Its specificity is not known. These data belong to a study of cytomegalovirus exposure and HLA in healthy donors. Whole-study findings and limits: Confirmation was obtained in vitro that three CMV-associated chains are specific for CMV antigens.

The trim removed 3 bases at V and 7 bases at J, leaving 7 bases unmatched. Germline V gives CDR1 GTSNPN, CDR2 SVGIG (reference sequence). The CDR3 contains 15 residues. The PCR contained 60 Vbeta and 13 Jbeta primers. Methods used by the authors: Roughly 11 million of the 60 million to 90 million unique TCR beta chains counted in a later analysis were shared. Sequencing was performed with immunoSEQ multiplex PCR; in TCRdb, only in-frame clones are kept and a portion is missing. The V and J calls and clone size were taken over from that table, and D and trimming were inferred from the DNA. The table includes 40,000 to 50,000 clones, approximately 68% detected once.

The receptor was derived from a man aged 25 to 45 in good health and CMV-seronegative. J is TRBJ2-7 and V is TRBV30; TRBD2 aligns across 15 bases. The specimen was PBMCs. The CDR3 DNA sequence: TGTGCCTGGAGCGGACTAGCGGGAGGGCCTGGGGAGCAGTACTTC. Translation: CAWSGLAGGPGEQYF.